This paragraph covers one TCR beta chain sequence. Its specificity is not known. Both CD4+ and CD8+ T cells were separated by sorting PBMCs. The sample originates from a study of CD8+ T cells in alopecia areata. Study results and caveats: Normal-skin resident alphabeta T cells also appear among scalp sample sequences. Shared TCR sequences were less clear between patients than in mice, possibly partly from HLA diversity. More clonal than normal scalp was lesional scalp, particularly alopecia totalis/universalis.

RNA was isolated and reverse transcribed to cDNA, the sequencing template. Profiled with immunoSEQ multiplex PCR; TCRdb holds only in-frame clones, not every one. The sample holds roughly 150,000 clones; 50% to 65% are singletons and the top ten take under 5.5%. The CDR3 sequence is 15 residues long. The germline V gene has CDR1 SGHNT and CDR2 YYREEE (reference sequence). Germline trimming cut 4 bases from V and 6 bases from J; bases unmatched to any gene: 6. The TCR comes from a human donor in good health. J is TRBJ2-1 and V is TRBV5-4; TRBD2 aligns across 11 bases. Sequencing was performed on CD4+ T cells sorted from blood. In DNA, the CDR3 is TGTGCCAGCAGCATAGCGGGAGGGCCTATCAATGAGCAGTTCTTC. It encodes CASSIAGGPINEQFF.